The rows below give T cell receptor beta chains drawn from one sample of a study of CD8+ T cells in alopecia areata. The protocol was immunoSEQ multiplex PCR, while the TCRdb copy is restricted to in-frame clones and leaves out a portion. The sample includes roughly 180,000 clones, almost 65% seen only once; the top ten take 1.5% to 2%. This specimen was CD4+ T cells sorted from blood, taken at week 0. These receptors all stem from a human donor with alopecia areata. CDR3s include the opening cysteine and the closing phenylalanine or tryptophan. The order of the fields is clone size, D gene, J gene, V gene, CDR3 DNA, CDR3 protein. D genes are given only for firm matches. Only some rows state a clone size, as once, few, many or a class for expanded clones.

size: few; D: .; J: TRBJ1-2; V: TRBV14; DNA: TGTGCCAGCAGCCATCAGGAGATCGGCGGCTACACCTTC; CDR3: CASSHQEIGGYTF
size: .; D: TRBD2; J: TRBJ2-1; V: TRBV6-1; DNA: TGTGCCAGCAGTGAAGGGACTAGCTCCTACAATGAGCAGTTCTTC; CDR3: CASSEGTSSYNEQFF
size: .; D: .; J: TRBJ2-1; V: TRBV2; DNA: TGTGCCAGTAGTGTAATGGGGGCTGAGCAGTTCTTC; CDR3: CASSVMGAEQFF
size: few; D: .; J: TRBJ2-7; V: TRBV6-6; DNA: TGTGCCAGCTCAGTAGGGGCGGGTTACGAGCAGTACTTC; CDR3: CASSVGAGYEQYF
size: .; D: .; J: TRBJ1-2; V: TRBV4-3; DNA: TGCGCCAGCAGCCAACTGACCGGGACCAACTATGGCTACACCTTC; CDR3: CASSQLTGTNYGYTF
size: .; D: .; J: TRBJ1-2; V: TRBV7-2; DNA: TGTGCCAGCAGCTTAAGGCCAGTTGGCTACACCTTC; CDR3: CASSLRPVGYTF
size: few; D: TRBD2; J: TRBJ2-5; V: TRBV29-1; DNA: TGCAGCGTTGGGGTTAGCGGGGGCGGAGAGACCCAGTACTTC; CDR3: CSVGVSGGGETQYF
size: .; D: .; J: TRBJ2-3; V: TRBV29-1; DNA: TGCAGCGTTGAGGGACGTATCTCAGATACGCAGTATTTT; CDR3: CSVEGRISDTQYF
size: .; D: TRBD2; J: TRBJ2-3; V: TRBV29-1; DNA: TGCAGCGTTGAAACCCTCGGGGGGACAGATACGCAGTATTTT; CDR3: CSVETLGGTDTQYF
size: .; D: .; J: TRBJ2-7; V: TRBV27; DNA: TGTGCCAGCAGTTTATCCAAGGGGCCGTACGAGCAGTACTTC; CDR3: CASSLSKGPYEQYF
size: .; D: .; J: TRBJ2-7; V: TRBV5-1; DNA: TGCGCCAGCAGCTTGGGCTACGAGCAGTACTTC; CDR3: CASSLGYEQYF
size: .; D: .; J: TRBJ2-2; V: TRBV29-1; DNA: TGCAGCGCGACAGTACAATCGAGGACCGGGGAGCTGTTTTTT; CDR3: CSATVQSRTGELFF
size: .; D: .; J: TRBJ2-6; V: TRBV29-1; DNA: TGCAGCGTTGAACGAGCGAACTCTGGGGCCAACGTCCTGACTTTC; CDR3: CSVERANSGANVLTF
size: .; D: .; J: TRBJ2-1; V: TRBV10-3; DNA: TGTGCCACCAACCGGGACACAGAGTACAATGAGCAGTTCTTC; CDR3: CATNRDTEYNEQFF
size: .; D: .; J: TRBJ2-3; V: TRBV5-1; DNA: TGCGCCAGCAGCCCCGGGACTCTAGGGCCCACAGATACGCAGTATTTT; CDR3: CASSPGTLGPTDTQYF
size: .; D: TRBD1; J: TRBJ1-6; V: TRBV30; DNA: TGTGCCTGGCAGGGGGATAATTCACCCCTCCACTTT; CDR3: CAWQGDNSPLHF
size: .; D: .; J: TRBJ1-1; V: TRBV25-1; DNA: TGTGCCAGCAGAAGGGACACCTCGAACACTGAAGCTTTCTTT; CDR3: CASRRDTSNTEAFF
size: .; D: .; J: TRBJ1-2; V: TRBV6-5; DNA: TGTGCCAGCAGTTTCTCTACGGTACAGGGAGACTATGGCTACACCTTC; CDR3: CASSFSTVQGDYGYTF
size: few; D: TRBD1; J: TRBJ2-6; V: TRBV29-1; DNA: TGCAGCGTTGGCAATCCAGGGGGCCTTGGGGCCAACGTCCTGACTTTC; CDR3: CSVGNPGGLGANVLTF
size: .; D: TRBD1; J: TRBJ2-6; V: TRBV19; DNA: TGTGCCAGTAGATCCGGGACAGGCAACTCTGGGGCCAACGTCCTGACTTTC; CDR3: CASRSGTGNSGANVLTF
size: few; D: .; J: TRBJ2-2; V: TRBV7-2; DNA: TGTGCCAGCAGCTTAGACAGGGACTCGGGGGTCACCGGGGAGCTGTTTTTT; CDR3: CASSLDRDSGVTGELFF
size: few; D: .; J: TRBJ2-7; V: TRBV30; DNA: TGTGCCTGGGGAGCAGTTCGATGGCAGTACTTC; CDR3: CAWGAVRWQYF
size: .; D: TRBD1; J: TRBJ2-7; V: TRBV7-2; DNA: TGTGCCAGCAGCTTATCCGGGACAGGGTCCTACGAGCAGTACTTC; CDR3: CASSLSGTGSYEQYF
size: .; D: TRBD1; J: TRBJ2-6; V: TRBV19; DNA: TGTGCCAGTAGTGTGACAGGGGTGACTGGGGCCAACGTCCTGACTTTC; CDR3: CASSVTGVTGANVLTF
size: .; D: TRBD1; J: TRBJ1-1; V: TRBV29-1; DNA: TGCAGCGTGGATCTCGGGGCAGGGGGGAACACTGAAGCTTTCTTT; CDR3: CSVDLGAGGNTEAFF
size: .; D: TRBD1; J: TRBJ1-2; V: TRBV7-9; DNA: TGTGCCAGCAGCTTAGCGGGGACAGGGGAGAACTATGGCTACACCTTC; CDR3: CASSLAGTGENYGYTF
size: few; D: TRBD2; J: TRBJ2-7; V: TRBV30; DNA: TGTGCCTGGAGTGTTGTTGGGACACGGGAGGGCTACGAGCAGTACTTC; CDR3: CAWSVVGTREGYEQYF
size: .; D: .; J: TRBJ2-5; V: TRBV29-1; DNA: TGCAGCGCAGGGAAAGGTTTGGAGGTGGGAGAGACCCAGTACTTC; CDR3: CSAGKGLEVGETQYF
size: few; D: .; J: TRBJ1-2; V: TRBV29-1; DNA: TGCAGCGTTGAAGGGGGTAATGGCTACACCTTC; CDR3: CSVEGGNGYTF
size: .; D: TRBD1; J: TRBJ1-4; V: TRBV7-3; DNA: TGTGCCAGCAGCCCCGGACAGGGAGTTAATGAAAAACTGTTTTTT; CDR3: CASSPGQGVNEKLFF
size: .; D: .; J: TRBJ2-3; V: TRBV5-6; DNA: TGTGCCAGCAGCGGACGGACCTCGAATAGAGATACGCAGTATTTT; CDR3: CASSGRTSNRDTQYF
size: few; D: .; J: TRBJ2-2; V: TRBV30; DNA: TGTGCCTGGAGTCTTGGCGGGGAGCTGTTTTTT; CDR3: CAWSLGGELFF
size: .; D: TRBD1; J: TRBJ2-7; V: TRBV10-3; DNA: TGTGCCACCGAAGAACCGGGACAGGGGTACGAGCAGTACTTC; CDR3: CATEEPGQGYEQYF
size: .; D: TRBD1; J: TRBJ1-1; V: TRBV7-2; DNA: TGTGCCAGCAGCTTCGGGACAGGGATTTTGAACACTGAAGCTTTCTTT; CDR3: CASSFGTGILNTEAFF
size: .; D: .; J: TRBJ2-1; V: TRBV4-3; DNA: TGCGCCAGCAGCCAAGGTGTAACGGCCGAGCAGTTCTTC; CDR3: CASSQGVTAEQFF
size: .; D: .; J: TRBJ1-5; V: TRBV12-5; DNA: TGTGCTAGTGGTTTGGTAAGGACAAACTATAGCAATCAGCCCCAGCATTTT; CDR3: CASGLVRTNYSNQPQHF
size: .; D: .; J: TRBJ2-5; V: TRBV13; DNA: TGTGCCAGCACGAGGGTGGGAGAGACCCAGTACTTC; CDR3: CASTRVGETQYF
size: .; D: .; J: TRBJ2-1; V: TRBV30; DNA: TGTGCCTGGGGCAGAGTTGGGGGGCCGAATGAGCAGTTCTTC; CDR3: CAWGRVGGPNEQFF
size: .; D: .; J: TRBJ1-2; V: TRBV30; DNA: TGTGCCTGGAGTAAGGCAGGCTACACCTTC; CDR3: CAWSKAGYTF
size: .; D: .; J: TRBJ1-2; V: TRBV7-2; DNA: TGTGCCAGCAGCTTAGGCCCCCGACAGCGGGGCGGCTACACCTTC; CDR3: CASSLGPRQRGGYTF
size: .; D: .; J: TRBJ2-6; V: TRBV15; DNA: TGTGCCACCAACGACGGCTTCTCTGGGGCCAACGTCCTGACTTTC; CDR3: CATNDGFSGANVLTF
size: .; D: TRBD1; J: TRBJ1-1; V: TRBV29-1; DNA: TGCAGCGTCGGGACAGTTACTAACACTGAAGCTTTCTTT; CDR3: CSVGTVTNTEAFF
size: few; D: .; J: TRBJ1-6; V: TRBV25-1; DNA: TGTGCCAGCAGTGAATATGACGGGAATTCACCCCTCCACTTT; CDR3: CASSEYDGNSPLHF
size: .; D: TRBD1; J: TRBJ2-3; V: TRBV28; DNA: TGTGCCAGCAGCCGGGGACAGAGCACAGATACGCAGTATTTT; CDR3: CASSRGQSTDTQYF
size: .; D: .; J: TRBJ2-5; V: TRBV15; DNA: TGTGCCACCAGCAGGGGGACGTACATGGAGACCCAGTACTTC; CDR3: CATSRGTYMETQYF
size: .; D: .; J: TRBJ2-7; V: TRBV6-5; DNA: TGTGCCAGCAGTTATCCCGGTTCGACGGATCAGTACTTC; CDR3: CASSYPGSTDQYF
size: .; D: .; J: TRBJ1-1; V: TRBV20-1; DNA: TGCAGTGCTAGAGGTGACACTGAAGCTTTCTTT; CDR3: CSARGDTEAFF
size: .; D: .; J: TRBJ2-3; V: TRBV9; DNA: TGTGCCAGCAGCGTATCAGTCACAGATACGCAGTATTTT; CDR3: CASSVSVTDTQYF
size: .; D: TRBD1; J: TRBJ2-5; V: TRBV29-1; DNA: TGCAGCGTTGGGGCGGGACAGGGTACCGGAGAGACCCAGTACTTC; CDR3: CSVGAGQGTGETQYF
size: .; D: TRBD1; J: TRBJ1-1; V: TRBV5-6; DNA: TGTGCCAGCAGCTTGCAGGGGGTAAAAAACACTGAAGCTTTCTTT; CDR3: CASSLQGVKNTEAFF
size: once; D: .; J: TRBJ2-6; V: TRBV7-2; DNA: TGTGCCAGCAGCCCCGGGGGTACTGGGGCCAACGTCCTGACTTTC; CDR3: CASSPGGTGANVLTF
size: .; D: .; J: TRBJ1-5; V: TRBV6-6; DNA: TGTGCCACTACAGCTCGTGGCAATCAGCCCCAGCATTTT; CDR3: CATTARGNQPQHF
size: .; D: .; J: TRBJ1-1; V: TRBV15; DNA: TGTGCCACCAGCTACCCAAGTAACACTGAAGCTTTCTTT; CDR3: CATSYPSNTEAFF
size: .; D: .; J: TRBJ2-1; V: TRBV20-1; DNA: TGCAGTGCCCTTTCCATCAATGAGCAGTTCTTC; CDR3: CSALSINEQFF